The T cell receptor (beta chain) described here comes from a study of T-cell memory formation after mild COVID-19. Across the whole study: The TCR clusters were mostly specific to one donor.

UMIs and sample barcodes were carried by the TCR alpha and TCR beta cDNA libraries that 5'RACE produced using constant-segment primers. TCRdb recomputed calls from the 5' RACE reads with MiXCR, one row per CDR3 protein. The sample consists of 110,000 or so distinct CDR3 sequences, approximately 22% of them appearing once. Per the germline V gene, CDR1 is SGHAT and CDR2 is FQNNGV. This CDR3 is 13 amino acids long. V lost 5 bases and J 7 bases, leaving 12 bases between the germline ends. The clonotype was recovered from a man aged 18 to 29 who had mild COVID-19 (a few samples of this study predate the infection). Cell type and time point are not known. Material: PBMCs or a T cell subset sorted from them (not recorded which). The rearrangement uses TRBV11-2 and TRBJ2-1; unclear D gene. CDR3 bases: TGTGCCAGCAGCCCCATCCGCAGTAATGAGCAGTTCTTC. This translates into CASSPIRSNEQFF.